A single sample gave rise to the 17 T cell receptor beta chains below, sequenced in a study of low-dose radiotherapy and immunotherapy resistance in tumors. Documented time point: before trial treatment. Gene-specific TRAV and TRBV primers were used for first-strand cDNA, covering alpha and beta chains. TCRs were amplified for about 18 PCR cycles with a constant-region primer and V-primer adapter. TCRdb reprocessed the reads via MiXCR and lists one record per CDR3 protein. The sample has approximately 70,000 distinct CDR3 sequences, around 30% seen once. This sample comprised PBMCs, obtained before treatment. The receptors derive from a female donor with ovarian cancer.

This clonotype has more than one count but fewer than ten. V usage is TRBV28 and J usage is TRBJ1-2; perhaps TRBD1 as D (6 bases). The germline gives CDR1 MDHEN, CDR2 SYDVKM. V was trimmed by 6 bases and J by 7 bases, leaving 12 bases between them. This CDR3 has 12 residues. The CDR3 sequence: CASRGGYGGYTF. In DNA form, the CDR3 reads TGTGCCAGCAGAGGGGGTTATGGTGGCTACACCTTC.

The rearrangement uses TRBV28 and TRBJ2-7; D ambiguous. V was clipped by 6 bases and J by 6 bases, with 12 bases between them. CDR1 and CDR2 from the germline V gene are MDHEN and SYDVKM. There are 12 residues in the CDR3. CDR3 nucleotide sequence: TGTGCCAGCAGAAAAGAGTGGGGCGAGCAGTACTTC. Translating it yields CASRKEWGEQYF. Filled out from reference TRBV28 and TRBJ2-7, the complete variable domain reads DVKVTQSSRYLVKRTGEKVFLECVQDMDHENMFWYRQDPGLGLRLIYFSYDVKMKEKGDIPEGYSVSREKKERFSLILESASTNQTSMYLCASRKEWGEQYFGPGTRLTVT.

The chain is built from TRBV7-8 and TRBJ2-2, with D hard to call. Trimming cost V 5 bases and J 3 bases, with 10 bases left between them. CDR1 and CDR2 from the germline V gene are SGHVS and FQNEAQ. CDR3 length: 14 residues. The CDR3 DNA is TGTGCCAGCAGCCAACCCTGGGACACCGGGGAGCTGTTTTTT. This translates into CASSQPWDTGELFF.

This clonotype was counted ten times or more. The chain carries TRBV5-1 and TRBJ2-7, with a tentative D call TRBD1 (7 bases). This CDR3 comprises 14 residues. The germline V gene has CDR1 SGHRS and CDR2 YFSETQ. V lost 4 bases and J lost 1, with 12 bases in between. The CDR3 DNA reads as TGCGCCAGCAGCGCCAGGGGGGAGTCCTACGAGCAGTACTTC. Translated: CASSARGESYEQYF.

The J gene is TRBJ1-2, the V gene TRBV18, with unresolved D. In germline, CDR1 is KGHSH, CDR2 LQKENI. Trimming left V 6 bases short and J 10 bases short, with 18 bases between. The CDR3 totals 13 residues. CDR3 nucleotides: TGTGCCAGCTCCGGATCCCTTTCTATCGACTACACCTTC. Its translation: CASSGSLSIDYTF.

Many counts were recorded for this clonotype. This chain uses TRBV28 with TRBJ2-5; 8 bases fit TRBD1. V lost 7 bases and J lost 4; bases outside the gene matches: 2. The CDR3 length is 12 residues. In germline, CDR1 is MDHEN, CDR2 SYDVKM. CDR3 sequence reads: CASTGQGETQYF. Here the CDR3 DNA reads TGTGCCAGCACCGGACAGGGAGAGACCCAGTACTTC.

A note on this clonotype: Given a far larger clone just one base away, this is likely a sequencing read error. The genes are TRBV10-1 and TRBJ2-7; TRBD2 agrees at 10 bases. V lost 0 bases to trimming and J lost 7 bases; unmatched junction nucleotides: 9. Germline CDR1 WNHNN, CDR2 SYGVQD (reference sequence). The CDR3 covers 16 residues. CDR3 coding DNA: TGCGCCAGCAGTGAGTCGAGGCTAGCGGGAGTCAATGAGCAGTACTTC. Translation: CASSESRLAGVNEQYF.

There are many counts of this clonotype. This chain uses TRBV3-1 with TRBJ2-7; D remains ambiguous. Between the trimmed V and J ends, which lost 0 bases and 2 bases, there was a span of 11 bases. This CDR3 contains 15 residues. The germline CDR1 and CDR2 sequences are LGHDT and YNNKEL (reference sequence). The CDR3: CASSQDTGAAYEQYF. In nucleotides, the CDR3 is TGTGCCAGCAGCCAAGATACCGGAGCCGCCTACGAGCAGTACTTC.

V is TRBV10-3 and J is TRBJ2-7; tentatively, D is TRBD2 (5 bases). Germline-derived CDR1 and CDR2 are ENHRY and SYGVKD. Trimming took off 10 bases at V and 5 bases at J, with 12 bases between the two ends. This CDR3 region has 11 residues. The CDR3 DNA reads TGTGCCAGCAGCGGTTATAACGAGCAGTACTTC. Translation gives CASSGYNEQYF.

The CDR3 is CASRTITGSGTDTQYF. For the CDR3, the DNA is TGTGCCAGCCGAACCATAACAGGTTCTGGGACAGATACGCAGTATTTT. The rearrangement joins TRBV27 to TRBJ2-3; TRBD1 might be the D (5 bases). CDR3 length: 16 amino acids. V lost 8 bases and J lost 3, with 21 bases in between. The germline V gene encodes CDR1 MNHEY and CDR2 SMNVEV (reference sequence).

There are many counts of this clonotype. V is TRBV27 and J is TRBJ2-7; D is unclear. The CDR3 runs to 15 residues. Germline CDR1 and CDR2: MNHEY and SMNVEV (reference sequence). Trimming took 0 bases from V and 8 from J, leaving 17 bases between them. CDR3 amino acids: CASSLSASGAVKQYF. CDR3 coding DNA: TGTGCCAGCAGTTTATCAGCATCAGGTGCGGTAAAGCAGTACTTC.

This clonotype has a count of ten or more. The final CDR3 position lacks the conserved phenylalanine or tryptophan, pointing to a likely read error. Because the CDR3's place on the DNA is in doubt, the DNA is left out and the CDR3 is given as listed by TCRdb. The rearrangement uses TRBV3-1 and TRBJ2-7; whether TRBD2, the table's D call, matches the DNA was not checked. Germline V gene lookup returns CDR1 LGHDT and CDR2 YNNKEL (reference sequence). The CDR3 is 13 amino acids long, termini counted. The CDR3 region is CASSQAGGNRLRI.

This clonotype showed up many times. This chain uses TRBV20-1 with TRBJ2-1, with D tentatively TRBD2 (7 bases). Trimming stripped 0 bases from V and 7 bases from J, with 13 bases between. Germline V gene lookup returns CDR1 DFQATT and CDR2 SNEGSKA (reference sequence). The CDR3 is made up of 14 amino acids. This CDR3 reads CSARDRGAGNEQFF. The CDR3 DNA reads TGCAGTGCTAGAGATCGGGGGGCCGGGAATGAGCAGTTCTTC.

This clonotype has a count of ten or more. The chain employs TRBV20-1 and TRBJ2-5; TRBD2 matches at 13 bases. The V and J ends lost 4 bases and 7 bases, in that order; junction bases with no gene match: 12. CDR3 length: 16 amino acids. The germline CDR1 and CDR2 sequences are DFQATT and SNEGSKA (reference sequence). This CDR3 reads CSAIERLAGGTRTQYF. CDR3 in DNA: TGCAGTGCTATAGAAAGACTAGCGGGGGGAACTCGGACCCAGTACTTC.

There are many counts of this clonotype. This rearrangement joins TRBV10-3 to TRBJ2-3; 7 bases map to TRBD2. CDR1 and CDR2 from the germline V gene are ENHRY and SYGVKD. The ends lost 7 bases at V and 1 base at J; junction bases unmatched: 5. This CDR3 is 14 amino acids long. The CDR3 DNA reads TGTGCCATCATGAGCGGGGACCGCACAGATACGCAGTATTTT. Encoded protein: CAIMSGDRTDTQYF.

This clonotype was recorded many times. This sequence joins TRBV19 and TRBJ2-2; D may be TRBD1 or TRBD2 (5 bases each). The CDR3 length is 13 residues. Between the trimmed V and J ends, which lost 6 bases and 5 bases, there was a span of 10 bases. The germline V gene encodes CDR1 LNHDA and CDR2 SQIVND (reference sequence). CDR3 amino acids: CASRKGETGELFF. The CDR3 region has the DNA TGTGCCAGTAGAAAAGGGGAGACCGGGGAGCTGTTTTTT.

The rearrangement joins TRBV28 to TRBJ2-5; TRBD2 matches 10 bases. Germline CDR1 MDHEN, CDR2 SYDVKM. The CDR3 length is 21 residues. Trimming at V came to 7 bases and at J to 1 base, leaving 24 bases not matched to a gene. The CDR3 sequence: CASTPWEGRGELAGPQETQYF. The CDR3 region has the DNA TGTGCCAGCACCCCCTGGGAGGGTAGGGGGGAACTAGCGGGGCCCCAAGAGACCCAGTACTTC.